This TCR beta chain was sequenced in a study of CD8 T cells in Susac syndrome. Reverse transcription used about 0.45 to 1 ug RNA and random hexamers. From the immunoSEQ multiplex PCR reads, TCRdb called clonotypes with MiXCR, one entry per CDR3 protein. This sample has 200,000 to 250,000 distinct CDR3 sequences; approximately 90% occur once, and the top ten carry roughly 0.13%. The germline gives CDR1 GTSNPN, CDR2 SVGIG (reference sequence). Trimming stripped 1 base from V and 9 bases from J, with 19 bases between. The CDR3 sequence is 15 residues long. TCR beta from blood CD8+ and CD4+ T cells was sequenced.

What was sequenced was CD8+ T cells from PBMCs. The chain joins TRBV30 to TRBJ2-1, with D perhaps TRBD2 (6 bases). The clonotype originates from a human donor with multiple sclerosis. The CDR3 nucleotides are TGTGCCTGGAGTGCCAGGGACCTCCTGGGGGGTGAGCAGTTCTTC. It yields the protein CAWSARDLLGGEQFF.